Presented here are 24 T cell receptor beta chains from one specimen sequenced in a study of cytomegalovirus exposure and HLA in healthy donors. PCR amplification relied on 60 Vbeta primers (plus 13 Jbeta primers). The assay was immunoSEQ multiplex PCR, and TCRdb's table has in-frame clones only and misses some. The data hold over 80,000 clones, with 65% to 80% observed a single time. The specimen sequenced was PBMCs. The receptors were sampled from a woman between 65 and 79 years old in good health and CMV-seropositive.

The chain joins TRBV28 to TRBJ2-1; 8 bases align to TRBD1. Germline assignment: CDR1 MDHEN and CDR2 SYDVKM. The V and J ends lost 6 bases and 6 bases, in that order; junction bases with no gene match: 10. The CDR3 is 15 amino acids. The CDR3, as DNA: TGTGCCAGCAGCCCAAGCGGACAGGGTCCCAATGAGCAGTTCTTC. Protein sequence: CASSPSGQGPNEQFF.

The chain is built from TRBV18 and TRBJ1-2; TRBD1 matches at 10 bases. Germline CDR1 and CDR2: KGHSH and LQKENI. After removal of 3 bases from V and 8 bases from J, the junction contained 6 bases not matched to a gene. The CDR3 runs 14 residues. CDR3 residues: CASSPLDRGEGYTF. DNA for the CDR3: TGTGCCAGCTCACCCTTGGACAGGGGGGAAGGCTACACCTTC.

This CDR3 is CATKRSRQGEQYF. The CDR3 nucleotides read TGTGCCACCAAAAGATCTCGACAGGGGGAGCAGTACTTC. The chain is built from TRBV6-5 and TRBJ2-7; 8 bases fit TRBD1. V was clipped by 10 bases and J by 7 bases; unmatched bases: 12. The CDR3 sequence is 13 residues long. Germline assignment: CDR1 MNHEY and CDR2 SVGAGI.

Concerning this clone itself: Compared with germline, one end of the junction differs, possibly owing to a read error. The V gene is TRBV5-6, the J gene TRBJ2-7; tentatively, D is TRBD2 (6 bases). From germline, CDR1 is SGHDT and CDR2 YYEEEE. The CDR3 totals 13 residues. CDR3 DNA: TGTGCCGGCAGCTGGGGGGAGACCTACGAGCAGTACTTC. Protein: CAGSWGETYEQYF.

This chain uses TRBV25-1 with TRBJ2-1, with 7 bases aligning to TRBD2. CDR1 and CDR2 from the germline V gene are MGHDK and SYGVNS. J was trimmed by 2 bases and V by 2 bases; bases with no gene match: 3. There are 15 residues in the CDR3. In nucleotides, the CDR3 is TGTGCCAGCAGTGAAGCGGGAGTTGCCTACAATGAGCAGTTCTTC. Residues: CASSEAGVAYNEQFF.

This clone was seen a few times. This chain uses TRBV4-2 with TRBJ2-3, with 15 bases fitting TRBD2. The V gene's germline CDR1 is LGHNA and CDR2 YNFKEQ. Trimming took 4 bases from V and 4 from J; bases not matched to a gene: 6. The CDR3 runs 17 residues. CDR3 in amino acids: CASSRGLAGGFADTQYF. CDR3 coding DNA: TGTGCCAGCAGCCGGGGACTAGCGGGGGGCTTCGCAGATACGCAGTATTTT.

The chain is built from TRBV6-4 and TRBJ1-2; D is undetermined. The CDR3 has 13 residues. Germline V gene sequence: CDR1 MRHNA, CDR2 SNTAGT. V was shortened by 7 bases and J by 1 base, with 10 bases between the two germline ends. This chain's CDR3 is CASTRGSNYGYTF. CDR3 DNA: TGTGCCAGCACCCGCGGGAGTAACTATGGCTACACCTTC.

The chain combines TRBV5-1 with TRBJ2-3; the match to TRBD2 covers 8 bases. V lost 4 bases and J lost 2; bases outside the gene matches: 3. The CDR3 loop spans 14 amino acids. The germline CDR1 and CDR2 sequences are SGHRS and YFSETQ. The CDR3 region is CASSRGGLTDTQYF. CDR3 nucleotide sequence: TGCGCCAGCAGCCGCGGGGGGCTCACAGATACGCAGTATTTT.

The V gene is TRBV7-3, the J gene TRBJ1-1, with D tentatively TRBD1 (5 bases). Trimming removed 0 bases at V and 4 bases at J, with 9 bases between. Per the germline V gene, CDR1 is SGHTA and CDR2 is FQGTGA. CDR3 length: 14 amino acids. CDR3 sequence (DNA): TGTGCCAGCAGCTTAACATCCGGGGGCACTGAAGCTTTCTTT. Amino acids: CASSLTSGGTEAFF.

The rearrangement links TRBV5-1 to TRBJ2-7; D call uncertain. Per germline, CDR1 SGHRS and CDR2 YFSETQ. This CDR3 comprises 12 residues. V lost 2 bases and J 3 bases, leaving 6 bases between the germline ends. The CDR3 coding sequence is TGCGCCAGCAGCTTACCGAGCTACGAGCAGTACTTC. Translated: CASSLPSYEQYF. The whole variable domain, filled in from reference TRBV5-1 and TRBJ2-7, reads KAGVTQTPRYLIKTRGQQVTLSCSPISGHRSVSWYQQTPGQGLQFLFEYFSETQRNKGNFPGRFSGRQFSNSRSEMNVSTLELGDSALYLCASSLPSYEQYFGPGTRLTVT.

The chain recombines TRBV9 with TRBJ2-1, with 10 bases fitting TRBD2. V lost 0 bases to trimming and J lost 4 bases; unmatched junction nucleotides: 7. Germline CDR1 is SGDLS and CDR2 is YYNGEE. The CDR3 sequence is 17 residues long. The CDR3 protein is CASSVESGRARYNEQFF. CDR3 nucleotides: TGTGCCAGCAGCGTAGAGAGCGGGAGGGCCAGGTACAATGAGCAGTTCTTC.

The chain joins TRBV2 to TRBJ1-4, with 7 bases that match TRBD1. Germline-derived CDR1 and CDR2 are SNHLY and FYNNEI. The CDR3 runs 15 residues. V shed 2 bases, J shed 8 bases, and the junction held 8 bases outside the gene matches. For the CDR3, the DNA is TGTGCCAGCAGTGAACTAACAGGGGTTAGAGAAAAACTGTTTTTT. It yields the protein CASSELTGVREKLFF.

V is TRBV6-5 and J is TRBJ1-6; the D is unclear. The CDR3 runs 15 residues. The V gene's germline CDR1 is MNHEY and CDR2 SVGAGI. V lost 1 base and J lost 9, with 13 bases in between. CDR3 in amino acids: CASSYFGPGGSPLHF. In DNA, the CDR3 is TGTGCCAGCAGTTACTTCGGCCCGGGAGGTTCACCCCTCCACTTT.

J is TRBJ2-7 and V is TRBV29-1; D perhaps matches TRBD1 (7 bases). The CDR3 has 13 residues. In germline, CDR1 is SQVTM, CDR2 ANQGSEA. Trimming pared 6 bases from V and 1 base from J, leaving 13 bases between. CDR3 nucleotides: TGCAGCGTCGCCGCGGGACAGTCCTACGAGCAGTACTTC. Translation gives CSVAAGQSYEQYF.

The genes are TRBV5-5 and TRBJ1-5; 7 bases agree with TRBD1. This CDR3 has 14 amino acids. CDR1 is SGHKS and CDR2 is YYEKEE in the germline V gene (reference sequence). J was trimmed by 5 bases and V by 4 bases; bases with no gene match: 6. The CDR3 coding sequence is TGTGCCAGCAGCCACCAGGGGGGATATCAGCCCCAGCATTTT. It specifies CASSHQGGYQPQHF.

DNA for the CDR3: TGTGCCAGCAGCCTACGGACAGGCCTTGCTAACTATGGCTACACCTTC. Protein sequence: CASSLRTGLANYGYTF. V gene TRBV7-8 combines with J gene TRBJ1-2; 7 positions match TRBD1. Trimming removed 5 bases from V and 0 bases from J; junction bases left unmatched: 9. Per the germline V gene, CDR1 is SGHVS and CDR2 is FQNEAQ. This CDR3 comprises 16 residues.

The CDR3: CASSYERASYEQYF. Written as DNA, the CDR3 is TGTGCCAGCAGTTACGAGCGGGCCTCCTACGAGCAGTACTTC. This chain uses TRBV6-6 with TRBJ2-7, with D perhaps matching TRBD2 (6 bases). In germline, CDR1 is MNHNY, CDR2 SVGAGI (reference sequence). Trimming removed 2 bases at V and 0 bases at J, with 8 bases between. The length of the CDR3 is 14 residues.

The chain combines TRBV7-8 with TRBJ2-5, with TRBD1 as a possible D gene (6 bases). Trimming removed 5 bases at V and 2 bases at J, with 12 bases between. CDR1 SGHVS and CDR2 FQNEAQ come from the germline V gene. This CDR3 spans 14 amino acids. CDR3 in DNA: TGTGCCAGCAGCCCGGGACATTATCAAGAGACCCAGTACTTC. Translated: CASSPGHYQETQYF.

The DNA of the CDR3 is TGTGCCAGCAGCTTGGCCGCGGGCAGAGGTACGCAGTATTTT. Translating gives CASSLAAGRGTQYF. The chain links TRBV5-6 to TRBJ2-3, with a tentative D call TRBD2 (5 bases). Germline CDR1 is SGHDT and CDR2 is YYEEEE. Trimming took off 0 bases at V and 8 bases at J, with 13 bases between the two ends. CDR3 length equals 14 residues.

The chain recombines TRBV6-1 with TRBJ2-5, with D possibly TRBD2 on 5 matching bases. V was clipped by 11 bases and J by 4 bases, with 17 bases between them. The CDR3 runs 13 residues. Germline CDR1 is MNHNS and CDR2 is SASEGT. In DNA form, the CDR3 reads TGTGCCGTCTCCCACGCGGGTAGAGAGACCCAGTACTTC. Its translation is CAVSHAGRETQYF.

The chain links TRBV27 to TRBJ2-5; TRBD2 aligns across 9 bases. Germline V lookup: CDR1 MNHEY, CDR2 SMNVEV (reference sequence). The CDR3 is made up of 17 amino acids. The trim removed 6 bases at V and 2 bases at J, leaving 13 bases unmatched. CDR3 nucleotide sequence: TGTGCCAGCAGCCGCCAATGGTTTAGCGGGGGACAAGAGACCCAGTACTTC. As protein: CASSRQWFSGGQETQYF.

The chain recombines TRBV7-6 with TRBJ2-1, with TRBD2 matching over 7 bases. Trimming removed 3 bases from V and 4 bases from J; junction bases left unmatched: 6. This CDR3 has 15 amino acids. Per germline, CDR1 SGHVS and CDR2 FNYEAQ. CDR3 nucleotide sequence: TGTGCCAGCAGCTTGTCGGGACTAAAGTACAATGAGCAGTTCTTC. Its protein is CASSLSGLKYNEQFF. The full variable domain, rest sourced from reference TRBV7-6 and TRBJ2-1, is GAGVSQSPRYKVTKRGQDVALRCDPISGHVSLYWYRQALGQGPEFLTYFNYEAQQDKSGLPNDRFSAERPEGSISTLTIQRTEQRDSAMYRCASSLSGLKYNEQFFGPGTRLTVL.

Only a few counts were recorded for this clone. V usage is TRBV28 and J usage is TRBJ2-1, with 7 bases fitting TRBD2. Germline trimming cut 4 bases from V and 2 bases from J; bases unmatched to any gene: 11. CDR1 MDHEN and CDR2 SYDVKM come from the germline V gene. The CDR3 has 17 residues. The DNA for the CDR3 is TGTGCCAGCAGTTCTCCCTCAGCGGGAAAAGCCTACAATGAGCAGTTCTTC. Its protein product is CASSSPSAGKAYNEQFF. Variable domain in full (rest from reference TRBV28 and TRBJ2-1): DVKVTQSSRYLVKRTGEKVFLECVQDMDHENMFWYRQDPGLGLRLIYFSYDVKMKEKGDIPEGYSVSREKKERFSLILESASTNQTSMYLCASSSPSAGKAYNEQFFGPGTRLTVL.

The rearrangement uses TRBV2 and TRBJ2-1; a weak D match, TRBD2 (5 bases). The length of the CDR3 is 14 residues. Germline V gene lookup returns CDR1 SNHLY and CDR2 FYNNEI. V lost 5 bases, J lost 5 bases, and 13 bases lay in between. The CDR3 sequence is CASSPRPGDNEQFF. CDR3 DNA sequence: TGTGCCAGCAGTCCCAGACCCGGGGACAATGAGCAGTTCTTC. The full variable domain, rest sourced from reference TRBV2 and TRBJ2-1, is EPEVTQTPSHQVTQMGQEVILRCVPISNHLYFYWYRQILGQKVEFLVSFYNNEISEKSEIFDDQFSVERPDGSNFTLKIRSTKLEDSAMYFCASSPRPGDNEQFFGPGTRLTVL.